This passage covers 18 T cell receptor beta chains from one sample sequenced in a study of blood T cell repertoires in COVID-19. Generated by immunoSEQ multiplex PCR, the TCRdb table keeps only in-frame clones and is missing some. The table lists about 120,000 clones, roughly 80% of them singletons. Sequencing input: peripheral blood. The receptors here all came from an older man with acute or convalescent COVID-19.

This clone was found once. This sequence joins TRBV12-3 or TRBV12-4 and TRBJ2-4; D perhaps matches TRBD1 (5 bases). The length of the CDR3 is 12 residues. Trimming shortened V by 0 bases and J by 8 bases, and 5 bases separated the two germline ends. CDR3 DNA: TGTGCCAGCAGTTTAGCGGGGCACATTCAGTACTTC. It is translated as CASSLAGHIQYF.

CDR3 nucleotide sequence: TGCGCCAGCAGCCCCGGGACAGGGGGCGATGAGCAGTTCTTC. It translates to CASSPGTGGDEQFF. The rearrangement joins TRBV5-1 to TRBJ2-1; 12 positions match TRBD1. The germline V gene encodes CDR1 SGHRS and CDR2 YFSETQ. V was pared by 4 bases and J by 8 bases, with 4 bases of the junction left unmatched. The CDR3 runs to 14 residues. Filled out from reference TRBV5-1 and TRBJ2-1, the complete variable domain reads KAGVTQTPRYLIKTRGQQVTLSCSPISGHRSVSWYQQTPGQGLQFLFEYFSETQRNKGNFPGRFSGRQFSNSRSEMNVSTLELGDSALYLCASSPGTGGDEQFFGPGTRLTVL.

The rearrangement uses TRBV5-1 and TRBJ2-2; the match to TRBD2 covers 9 bases. CDR1 and CDR2 from the germline V gene are SGHRS and YFSETQ. With 9 bases clipped from V and 6 bases from J, the junction kept 12 bases outside the gene matches. The CDR3 covers 15 residues. Here the CDR3 DNA reads TGCGCCACCCAGGGCGGGGGGGCCCATGCCGGGGAGCTGTTTTTT. It is translated as CATQGGGAHAGELFF.

There are a few counts of this clone. The chain carries TRBV15 and TRBJ1-2; a weak D match, TRBD1 (5 bases). V was shortened by 5 bases and J by 8 bases, with 21 bases between the two germline ends. Looked up from germline, CDR1 is LNHNV and CDR2 is YYDKDF (reference sequence). The CDR3 is 15 residues long. CDR3 sequence (DNA): TGTGCCACCAGCGGAGGGGAGGGAGGCTCTAGGGGCTACACCTTC. This codes for CATSGGEGGSRGYTF.

This chain uses TRBV6-5 with TRBJ1-2; TRBD1 aligns across 7 bases. The CDR3 runs to 15 residues. Germline V CDR1 and CDR2: MNHEY, SVGAGI. After removal of 5 bases from V and 9 bases from J, the junction contained 15 bases not matched to a gene. CDR3 sequence reads: CASSPGGGGRVRYTF. Written as DNA, the CDR3 is TGTGCCAGCAGTCCAGGGGGAGGTGGCAGGGTACGCTACACCTTC.

This clone was counted between two and nine times. The CDR3 DNA sequence: TGTGCCAGCAGCTTATACGCCAGCTCCTACGAGCAGTACTTC. It encodes CASSLYASSYEQYF. The V call is TRBV7-8, the J call TRBJ2-7; no definite D call. With 2 bases removed from V and 0 bases from J, the gap between germline ends came to 8 bases. Germline V CDR1 and CDR2: SGHVS, FQNEAQ. The CDR3 is 14 amino acids.

Regarding this clone: The sample carries other DNA sequences with the same CDR3. The gene calls are TRBV5-1 and TRBJ1-1; D remains ambiguous. The CDR3 extends over 14 amino acids. CDR1 is SGHRS, CDR2 YFSETQ, per germline. V was trimmed by 0 bases and J by 5 bases, leaving 11 bases between them. In DNA form, the CDR3 reads TGCGCCAGCAGCTTGGACGGGGTAGGGACTGAAGCTTTCTTT. Protein sequence: CASSLDGVGTEAFF.

This clone was picked up a small number of times. This chain connects TRBV5-5 to TRBJ2-3; 16 bases are a match to TRBD2. Germline lookup yields CDR1 SGHKS and CDR2 YYEKEE (reference sequence). The CDR3 covers 19 residues. The V segment lost 0 bases and the J segment 4 bases; nucleotides outside the gene matches: 8. CDR3 in DNA: TGTGCCAGCAGCTTGGGAAGCTCCGGGACTAGCGGGGGGGCAGATACGCAGTATTTT. Translation: CASSLGSSGTSGGADTQYF.

The rearrangement links TRBV6-5 to TRBJ2-7; 11 bases align to TRBD2. V trimming: 6 bases; J trimming: 5 bases; junction bases outside the gene matches: 9. The CDR3 runs to 15 residues. Germline V gene data show CDR1 as MNHEY and CDR2 as SVGAGI. The CDR3 loop is CASRLVAGGPNEQYF. The CDR3 DNA follows: TGTGCCAGCAGACTGGTAGCGGGGGGGCCAAACGAGCAGTACTTC.

This chain links TRBV3-1 (or the pseudogene TRBV3-2) with TRBJ2-1; 11 nucleotides match TRBD2. The CDR3 runs 19 residues. Germline trimming cut 0 bases from V and 1 base from J; bases unmatched to any gene: 8. Per germline, CDR1 LGHDT and CDR2 YNNKEL (reference sequence). As DNA, the CDR3 is TGTGCCAGCAGCCAAGACAGCCTAGCGGGGGGTCTTTCCTACAATGAGCAGTTCTTC. This sequence encodes CASSQDSLAGGLSYNEQFF.

The chain links TRBV28 to TRBJ1-2, with D possibly matching TRBD1 (6 bases). Germline V gene data show CDR1 as MDHEN and CDR2 as SYDVKM. The CDR3 covers 17 residues. The V end was cut by 7 bases, the J end by 5 bases, with 26 bases between. The CDR3 DNA sequence: TGTGCCAGCACCACGCCAGGGGCGCCCGGCGAAGGGTATGGCTACACCTTC. Translation gives CASTTPGAPGEGYGYTF.

The J gene is TRBJ2-5, the V gene TRBV5-4; 12 bases are a match to TRBD2. Germline V gene sequence: CDR1 SGHNT, CDR2 YYREEE (reference sequence). With 2 bases clipped from V and 5 bases from J, the junction kept 4 bases outside the gene matches. The CDR3 runs to 15 residues. CDR3 in amino acids: CASSLRLAGGETQYF. The CDR3 DNA is TGTGCCAGCAGCTTAAGGCTAGCGGGGGGGGAGACCCAGTACTTC.

The CDR3, as DNA: TGTGCCAGCAGCCAAGCCCCCGACACCGGGGAGCTGTTTTTT. This sequence encodes CASSQAPDTGELFF. The V call is TRBV3-1 (or the pseudogene TRBV3-2), the J call TRBJ2-2; no reliable D call. The CDR3 sequence is 14 residues long. V was clipped by 1 base and J by 3 bases, with 6 bases between them. CDR1 and CDR2 (germline): LGHDT, YNNKEL (reference sequence).

In its sample, this clone was seen once. The chain recombines TRBV6-5 with TRBJ2-7, with 11 bases that match TRBD1. The CDR3 extends over 14 amino acids. CDR1 is MNHEY, CDR2 SVGAGI, per germline. J lost 5 bases, V lost 7 bases, and 7 bases had no gene match. The CDR3 nucleotides read TGTGCCAGCAACGGACAGGGGGCTTTTCACGAGCAGTACTTC. Translated: CASNGQGAFHEQYF.

This clone came up once. Other DNA sequences in this specimen translate into the identical CDR3. The chain carries TRBV6-1 and TRBJ1-2; TRBD1 might be the D (5 bases). The CDR3 length is 13 residues. The germline CDR1 and CDR2 sequences are MNHNS and SASEGT. V was pared by 2 bases and J by 5 bases, with 9 bases between. As DNA, the CDR3 is TGTGCCAGCAGTGAACAGGGCCGGTATGGCTACACCTTC. Amino acid sequence: CASSEQGRYGYTF.

This clone was seen more than once but under ten times. V and J are TRBV4-1 and TRBJ2-2; D ambiguous. The CDR3 contains 15 residues. The ends were cut back, 0 bases at V and 6 bases at J, with 11 bases in the middle. Germline CDR1 is MGHRA and CDR2 is YSYEKL. The CDR3 is CASSQEGSWAGELFF. The CDR3 bases are TGCGCCAGCAGCCAAGAGGGTAGCTGGGCCGGGGAGCTGTTTTTT.

This clone was counted between two and nine times. The rearrangement joins TRBV12-5 to TRBJ2-3; perhaps TRBD2 as D (6 bases). V gave up 6 bases and J gave up 6 bases, with 7 bases separating them. The V gene's germline CDR1 is LGHNT and CDR2 FRNRAP. This CDR3 is built from 11 residues. The CDR3 DNA reads TGTGCTAGTGGCCGGGGGGATACGCAGTATTTT. It codes for CASGRGDTQYF. Based on the CDR3 plus reference TRBV12-5 and TRBJ2-3, the full variable domain is DARVTQTPRHKVTEMGQEVTMRCQPILGHNTVFWYRQTMMQGLELLAYFRNRAPLDDSGMPKDRFSAEMPDATLATLKIQPSEPRDSAVYFCASGRGDTQYFGPGTRLTVL.

The J gene is TRBJ1-2, the V gene TRBV24-1, with TRBD1 as a possible D gene (6 bases). Germline CDR1 KGHDR, CDR2 SFDVKD. Trimming stripped 3 bases from V and 8 bases from J, with 18 bases between. This CDR3 spans 15 amino acids. CDR3 in amino acids: CATSDPLGHGGGYTF. The CDR3 region has the DNA TGTGCCACCAGTGATCCGTTGGGACACGGGGGGGGCTACACCTTC.